Each of the 27 T cell receptor beta chains below was sequenced from the same sample in a study of monozygotic twins with inflammatory bowel disease. Each CDR3 protein gets one entry in TCRdb, which reprocessed the 5' RACE reads and gives no DNA. This sample's table has approximately 400,000 distinct CDR3 sequences. Sequenced input: blood. Receptors originate from a human donor with ulcerative colitis or Crohn's disease, or a healthy co-twin of an affected twin (not recorded which).

The chain has TRBV3-1 and TRBJ1-2. Germline V gene data show CDR1 as LGHDT and CDR2 as YNNKEL (reference sequence). The CDR3 runs 12 residues. The CDR3 loop reads CASSQARAGYTF.

The chain has TRBV5-6 and TRBJ2-3; TCRdb lists TRBD2, though no DNA is available to test this call. The CDR3 sequence is 17 residues long. CDR1 is SGHDT, CDR2 YYEEEE, per germline. The CDR3 sequence is CASSLGTSGLTTDTQYF.

The chain recombines TRBV7-8 with TRBJ1-4; TCRdb picks TRBD1, but there is no DNA to check that call. The germline CDR1 and CDR2 sequences are SGHVS and FQNEAQ. The CDR3 loop spans 14 amino acids. The CDR3 region is CASSRTGEGEKLFF.

The chain carries TRBV6-2 or TRBV6-3 and TRBJ1-1. Germline V lookup: CDR1 MNHEY, CDR2 SVGEGT. This CDR3 has 12 amino acids. CDR3 region: CASRHGVTEAFF.

The CDR3 loop reads CASSPGQFYEQYF. V is TRBV27 and J is TRBJ2-7; TCRdb's D call of TRBD1 is untestable without DNA. The CDR3 loop spans 13 amino acids. Looked up from germline, CDR1 is MNHEY and CDR2 is SMNVEV (reference sequence).

The genes are TRBV20-1 and TRBJ2-7; absent DNA, TCRdb's TRBD1 call cannot be checked. This CDR3 spans 14 amino acids. Germline assignment: CDR1 DFQATT and CDR2 SNEGSKA (reference sequence). The CDR3 here is CSASPVAGGHEQYF.

V gene TRBV20-1 combines with J gene TRBJ2-1; without DNA, the TCRdb call of TRBD2 cannot be checked. This CDR3 is 14 amino acids long. The germline CDR1 and CDR2 sequences are DFQATT and SNEGSKA (reference sequence). The CDR3 sequence is CSAALAGVSNEQFF.

This chain connects TRBV5-1 to TRBJ2-4; TCRdb picks TRBD1, but there is no DNA to check that call. Germline CDR1 reads SGHRS; CDR2 reads YFSETQ. This CDR3 is 15 amino acids long. CDR3 protein: CASSLQGPGLNIQYF.

The chain uses TRBV9 and TRBJ1-6; the TCRdb D gene call, TRBD1, has no DNA to confirm it. The CDR3 sequence is 16 residues long. Per the germline V gene, CDR1 is SGDLS and CDR2 is YYNGEE. This CDR3 reads CASSATGGVNNSPLHF.

The V gene is TRBV11-2, the J gene TRBJ2-5; no DNA is available, so the TRBD2 call from TCRdb remains unchecked. The CDR3 is 14 residues long. Germline-derived CDR1 and CDR2 are SGHAT and FQNNGV. CDR3 region: CASSLRRTQETQYF.

The rearrangement uses TRBV20-1 and TRBJ2-1. CDR1 is DFQATT, CDR2 SNEGSKA, per germline (reference sequence). The CDR3 covers 14 residues. The CDR3 sequence is CSARENSFSVEQFF.

The chain combines TRBV7-9 with TRBJ1-6. Germline CDR1 SEHNR, CDR2 FQNEAQ (reference sequence). CDR3 length equals 15 residues. The CDR3 is CASSSMAVYNSPLHF. Drawing the rest from reference TRBV7-9 and TRBJ1-6, the complete variable domain is DTGVSQNPRHKITKRGQNVTFRCDPISEHNRLYWYRQTLGQGPEFLTYFQNEAQLEKSRLLSDRFSAERPKGSFSTLEIQRTEQGDSAMYLCASSSMAVYNSPLHFGNGTRLTVT.

The chain joins TRBV5-1 to TRBJ2-7; TCRdb outputs TRBD1, but without DNA this stays unchecked. Germline V gene data show CDR1 as SGHRS and CDR2 as YFSETQ. The CDR3 is 14 residues long. CDR3 in amino acids: CASSSQTGSDEQYF.

The rearrangement links TRBV27 to TRBJ2-1; the D call of TRBD1 rests on TCRdb alone, since no DNA is present to check it. This CDR3 comprises 14 residues. The germline gives CDR1 MNHEY, CDR2 SMNVEV (reference sequence). The CDR3 region is CASSPWAGYNEQFF.

This chain links TRBV2 with TRBJ2-1; the TCRdb D gene call, TRBD1, has no DNA to confirm it. Germline CDR1 reads SNHLY; CDR2 reads FYNNEI. This CDR3 is built from 16 residues. The CDR3 here is CASRPPPGHHTGEQFF.

The J gene is TRBJ2-1, the V gene TRBV21-1; there is no DNA to check the TCRdb D call of TRBD2. TRBV21-1 is labeled a pseudogene. The CDR3 is 13 residues long. The CDR3 reads CAVSPRVRVEQFF.

The chain couples TRBV20-1 to TRBJ1-4. The germline V gene encodes CDR1 DFQATT and CDR2 SNEGSKA (reference sequence). This CDR3 has 14 amino acids. The CDR3 is CSASDGSHNEKLFF.

The chain has TRBV5-1 and TRBJ1-1. CDR3 size: 15 residues. Germline V gene data show CDR1 as SGHRS and CDR2 as YFSETQ. CDR3 loop: CASRAGGGMNTEAFF.

The J gene is TRBJ2-1, the V gene TRBV5-1. This CDR3 is 13 amino acids long. The germline V gene encodes CDR1 SGHRS and CDR2 YFSETQ. The CDR3 loop reads CASRRQSGNEQFF.

The chain recombines TRBV14 with TRBJ1-1; TCRdb's D call of TRBD1 is untestable without DNA. CDR3 length: 16 amino acids. Per the germline V gene, CDR1 is SGHDN and CDR2 is FVKESK. The CDR3 sequence: CASSRFPGTLNTEAFF.

V and J are TRBV20-1 and TRBJ1-1. This CDR3 has 14 residues. Germline values: CDR1 DFQATT, CDR2 SNEGSKA (reference sequence). The CDR3: CSVDGLGSGTEAFF.

The chain combines TRBV11-2 with TRBJ2-5. CDR3 length: 15 amino acids. Germline CDR1 and CDR2: SGHAT and FQNNGV. The CDR3 loop reads CASSSFSAKQETQYF.

The genes are TRBV12-3 or TRBV12-4 and TRBJ2-3; TCRdb lists TRBD1, though no DNA is available to test this call. The CDR3 has 17 amino acids. The chain's CDR3 is CASTYVWGVSSTDTQYF.

V gene TRBV7-6 combines with J gene TRBJ2-7; absent DNA, TCRdb's TRBD1 call cannot be checked. This CDR3 is 16 amino acids long. Looked up from germline, CDR1 is SGHVS and CDR2 is FNYEAQ. Here the CDR3 reads CASSIGTGERDYEQYF.

The chain combines TRBV20-1 with TRBJ2-4. The CDR3 has 15 residues. Germline-derived CDR1 and CDR2 are DFQATT and SNEGSKA (reference sequence). This chain's CDR3 is CSARDPGLGKNIQYF.

The chain links TRBV7-9 to TRBJ1-1; the TCRdb D gene call, TRBD1, has no DNA to confirm it. The germline CDR1 and CDR2 sequences are SEHNR and FQNEAQ (reference sequence). CDR3 length: 14 residues. Here the CDR3 reads CASSFGQKNTEAFF.

V and J are TRBV12-3 or TRBV12-4 and TRBJ1-6; the D call from TCRdb, TRBD1, cannot be confirmed without DNA. The CDR3 extends over 15 amino acids. The CDR3 sequence is CASSLMSGSNSPLHF.